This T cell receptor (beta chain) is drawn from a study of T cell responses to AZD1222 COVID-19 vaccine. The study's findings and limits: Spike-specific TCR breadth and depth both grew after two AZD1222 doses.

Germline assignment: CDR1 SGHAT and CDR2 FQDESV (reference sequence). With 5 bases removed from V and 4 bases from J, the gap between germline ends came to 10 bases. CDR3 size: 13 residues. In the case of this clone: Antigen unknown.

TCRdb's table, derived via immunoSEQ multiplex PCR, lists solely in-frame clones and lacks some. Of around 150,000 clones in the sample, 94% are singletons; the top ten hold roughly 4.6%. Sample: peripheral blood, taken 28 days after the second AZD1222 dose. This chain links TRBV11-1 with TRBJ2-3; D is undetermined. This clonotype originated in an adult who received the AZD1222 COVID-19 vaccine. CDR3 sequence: CASSPRIADTQYF. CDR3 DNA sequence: TGTGCCAGCAGCCCCCGAATTGCAGATACGCAGTATTTT.